These T cell receptor beta chains were read from a single sample in a study of blood T cells in healthy people across ages. TCRdb independently ran MiXCR on the 5' RACE reads; one entry per CDR3 protein. This sample carries 600,000 to 650,000 distinct CDR3 sequences, 58% of them seen once, and the ten largest clones take over 30%. Input material: blood. The receptors stem from a man in his sixties in good health. The CDR3 runs from the conserved cysteine through the conserved F or W. D genes are given only for firm matches. Size values are once, few and many counts, or a class for expanded clones, and some rows have none.

d_gene	v_gene	abundance	j_gene	CDR3nt	CDR3aa
TRBD1	TRBV12-3/TRBV12-4	few	TRBJ2-4	TGTGCCAGCAGTAGAGGACAGGATCTAAACATTCAGTACTTC	CASSRGQDLNIQYF
NA	TRBV9	NA	TRBJ1-2	TGTGCCAGCAGCCCTACGGGCGGGGTTGACTATGGCTACACCTTC	CASSPTGGVDYGYTF
TRBD2	TRBV7-7	NA	TRBJ2-7	TGTGCCAGCAGCCACGGGACTAGCGGGGCCGAGGAGTACTTC	CASSHGTSGAEEYF
TRBD2	TRBV5-1	many	TRBJ2-5	TGTGCCAGCAGCCCAGGACTAGCAAGAGAGACCCAGTACTTC	CASSPGLARETQYF
TRBD1	TRBV29-1	few	TRBJ2-3	TGCAGCGTGGGGGCAGGGGGCGCCCCAGATACGCAGTATTTT	CSVGAGGAPDTQYF
NA	TRBV29-1	NA	TRBJ2-7	TGCAGCGTCGCTGATTCCTACGAGCAGTACTTC	CSVADSYEQYF
NA	TRBV12-3/TRBV12-4	NA	TRBJ2-2	TGTGCCAGCAGTTTACGGCGGACCGGGGAGCTGTTTTTT	CASSLRRTGELFF
NA	TRBV6-2/TRBV6-3	few	TRBJ2-7	TGTGCCAGCAGTGGGACTCACTACGAGCAGTACTTC	CASSGTHYEQYF
TRBD2	TRBV7-9	NA	TRBJ2-1	TGTGCCAGCAGCCCCAGAGGACTAGCGCAATACAATGAGCAGTTCTTC	CASSPRGLAQYNEQFF
NA	TRBV29-1	few	TRBJ1-2	TGCAGCGTTGAAGCCACAAAGAACTATGGCTACACCTTC	CSVEATKNYGYTF
NA	TRBV12-3/TRBV12-4	NA	TRBJ1-1	TGTGCCAACAGCTTGAGGGACCAGGCGGACACTGAAGCTTTCTTT	CANSLRDQADTEAFF
NA	TRBV15	NA	TRBJ1-5	TGTGCCACCAGCAGCTCTTCCGTCGGGCCCCAGCATTTT	CATSSSSVGPQHF
TRBD2	TRBV7-2	NA	TRBJ2-5	TGTGCCAGCAGCTTAATCTCTAGCGGGGGGCAAGAGACCCAGTACTTC	CASSLISSGGQETQYF
NA	TRBV7-2	NA	TRBJ1-2	TGTGCCAGCAGCCCCGGGGGGATCTTTACTAACTATGGCTACACCTTC	CASSPGGIFTNYGYTF
NA	TRBV2	NA	TRBJ2-3	TGTGCCAGCAGTGAACGAGGCGGATCCACAGATACGCAGTATTTT	CASSERGGSTDTQYF
NA	TRBV7-9	NA	TRBJ1-4	TGTGCCAGCAGCTTAGAACCCGGGACTAATGAAAAACTGTTTTTT	CASSLEPGTNEKLFF
TRBD1	TRBV25-1	few	TRBJ2-5	TGTGCCAGCAGTAGGGGGCTTGGGACAGCACAAGAGACCCAGTACTTC	CASSRGLGTAQETQYF
TRBD1	TRBV12-3/TRBV12-4	NA	TRBJ2-7	TGTGCCAGCAGGCGGGGGACAGGGGATAGCGAGCAGTACTTC	CASRRGTGDSEQYF
TRBD1	TRBV2	NA	TRBJ1-5	TGTGCCAGCAGTGCCGGACAGGGCACGCAGCCCCAGCATTTT	CASSAGQGTQPQHF